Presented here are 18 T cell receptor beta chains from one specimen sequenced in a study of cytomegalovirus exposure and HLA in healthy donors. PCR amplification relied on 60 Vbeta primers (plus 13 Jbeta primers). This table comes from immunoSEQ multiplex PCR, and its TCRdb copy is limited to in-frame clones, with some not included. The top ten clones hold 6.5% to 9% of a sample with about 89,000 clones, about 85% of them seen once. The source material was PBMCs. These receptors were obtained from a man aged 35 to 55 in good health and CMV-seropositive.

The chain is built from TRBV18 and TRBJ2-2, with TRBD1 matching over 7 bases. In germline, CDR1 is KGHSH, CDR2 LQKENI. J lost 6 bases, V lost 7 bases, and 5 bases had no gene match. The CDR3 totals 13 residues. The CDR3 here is CASYRGTAGELFF. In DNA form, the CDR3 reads TGTGCCAGCTACAGGGGTACTGCCGGGGAGCTGTTTTTT.

The CDR3 here is CASSLADRRYTEAFF. The DNA of the CDR3 is TGCGCCAGCAGCTTGGCCGACAGGAGATACACTGAAGCTTTCTTT. The chain employs TRBV5-1 and TRBJ1-1; D possibly corresponds to TRBD1 (6 bases). Between the trimmed V and J ends, which lost 0 bases and 3 bases, there was a span of 12 bases. Germline V gene sequence: CDR1 SGHRS, CDR2 YFSETQ. The CDR3 is made up of 15 amino acids.

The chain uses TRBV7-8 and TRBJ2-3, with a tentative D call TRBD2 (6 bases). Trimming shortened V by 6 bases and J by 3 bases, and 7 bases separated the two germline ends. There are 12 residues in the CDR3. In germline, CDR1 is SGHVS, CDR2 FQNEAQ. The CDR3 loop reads CASRRGTDTQYF. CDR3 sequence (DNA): TGTGCCAGCAGACGGGGGACAGATACGCAGTATTTT.

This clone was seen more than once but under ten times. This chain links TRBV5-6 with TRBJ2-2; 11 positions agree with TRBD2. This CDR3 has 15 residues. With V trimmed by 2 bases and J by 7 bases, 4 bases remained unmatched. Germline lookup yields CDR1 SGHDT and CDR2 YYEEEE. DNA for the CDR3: TGTGCCAGCAGCTTTAGCGGGGGGGCCTTCGGGGAGCTGTTTTTT. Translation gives CASSFSGGAFGELFF. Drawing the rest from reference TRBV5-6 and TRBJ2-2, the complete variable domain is DAGVTQSPTHLIKTRGQQVTLRCSPKSGHDTVSWYQQALGQGPQFIFQYYEEEERQRGNFPDRFSGHQFPNYSSELNVNALLLGDSALYLCASSFSGGAFGELFFGEGSRLTVL.

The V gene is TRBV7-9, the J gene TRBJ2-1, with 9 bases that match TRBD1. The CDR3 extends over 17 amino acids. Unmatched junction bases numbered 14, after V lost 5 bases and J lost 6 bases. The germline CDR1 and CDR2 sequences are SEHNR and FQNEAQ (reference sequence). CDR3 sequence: CASSPRSGTGSTNEQFF. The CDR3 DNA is TGTGCCAGCAGCCCCCGATCCGGGACAGGGAGTACCAATGAGCAGTTCTTC.

CDR3 region: CASSNWGGQRETQYF. As DNA, the CDR3 is TGTGCCAGCAGCAATTGGGGGGGGCAGCGGGAGACCCAGTACTTC. The chain recombines TRBV21-1 with TRBJ2-5; the DNA was not used to check the table's D call, TRBD2. TRBV21-1 is noted as a pseudogene. The CDR3 consists of 15 residues.

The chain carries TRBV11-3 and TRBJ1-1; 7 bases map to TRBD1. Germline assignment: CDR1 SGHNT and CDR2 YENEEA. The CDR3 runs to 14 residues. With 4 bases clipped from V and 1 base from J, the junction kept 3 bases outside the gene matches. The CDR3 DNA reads TGTGCCAGCAGCTCACGACAGGGGAACACTGAAGCTTTCTTT. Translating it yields CASSSRQGNTEAFF.

Written as DNA, the CDR3 is TGTGCCAGCAGCTTAACTAGCGGGGGAACGAACACCGGGGAGCTGTTTTTT. Translated, it gives CASSLTSGGTNTGELFF. The chain couples TRBV7-8 to TRBJ2-2; 11 bases match TRBD2. The V segment lost 2 bases and the J segment 0 bases; nucleotides outside the gene matches: 2. CDR1 is SGHVS, CDR2 FQNEAQ, per germline. This CDR3 region has 17 residues. Based on the CDR3 plus reference TRBV7-8 and TRBJ2-2, the full variable domain is GAGVSQSPRYKVAKRGQDVALRCDPISGHVSLFWYQQALGQGPEFLTYFQNEAQLDKSGLPSDRFFAERPEGSVSTLKIQRTQQEDSAVYLCASSLTSGGTNTGELFFGEGSRLTVL.

The CDR3 DNA reads as TGTGCCAGCAGTCCCCGACTAGCGGGATCCTACGAGCAGTACTTC. Translated, it gives CASSPRLAGSYEQYF. This chain joins TRBV7-2 and TRBJ2-7; 11 bases map to TRBD2. CDR3 length equals 15 residues. The germline V gene has CDR1 SGHTA and CDR2 FQGNSA. J lost 1 base, V lost 6 bases, and 5 bases had no gene match. Variable domain in full (rest from reference TRBV7-2 and TRBJ2-7): GAGVSQSPSNKVTEKGKDVELRCDPISGHTALYWYRQSLGQGLEFLIYFQGNSAPDKSGLPSDRFSAERTGGSVSTLTIQRTQQEDSAVYLCASSPRLAGSYEQYFGPGTRLTVT.

The DNA of the CDR3 is TGTGCCAGCAGTGATCAGGGGGTCCCCAATCAGCCCCAGCATTTT. It yields the protein CASSDQGVPNQPQHF. This chain connects TRBV6-1 to TRBJ1-5, with 7 bases lining up with TRBD1. The length of the CDR3 is 15 residues. V dropped 3 bases and J dropped 3; count of bases not matched to a gene: 5. The germline V gene has CDR1 MNHNS and CDR2 SASEGT.

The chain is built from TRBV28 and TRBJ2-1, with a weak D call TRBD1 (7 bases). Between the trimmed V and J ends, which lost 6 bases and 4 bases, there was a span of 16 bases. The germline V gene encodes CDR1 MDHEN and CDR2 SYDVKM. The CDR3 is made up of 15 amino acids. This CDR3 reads CASRETGDWYNEQFF. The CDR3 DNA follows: TGTGCCAGCAGGGAAACAGGGGACTGGTACAATGAGCAGTTCTTC.

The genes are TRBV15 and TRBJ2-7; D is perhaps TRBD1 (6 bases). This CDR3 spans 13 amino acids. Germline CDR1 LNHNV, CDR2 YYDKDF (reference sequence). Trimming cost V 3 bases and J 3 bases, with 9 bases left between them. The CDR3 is CATSRADSYEQYF. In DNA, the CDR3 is TGTGCCACCAGCAGGGCGGACAGCTACGAGCAGTACTTC.

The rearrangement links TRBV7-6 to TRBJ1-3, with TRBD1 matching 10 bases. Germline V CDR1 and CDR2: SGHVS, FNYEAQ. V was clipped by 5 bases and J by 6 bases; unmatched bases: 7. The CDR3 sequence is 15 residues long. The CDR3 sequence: CASSLDRGLANTIYF. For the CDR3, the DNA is TGTGCCAGCAGCCTCGACAGGGGGCTGGCAAACACCATATATTTT.

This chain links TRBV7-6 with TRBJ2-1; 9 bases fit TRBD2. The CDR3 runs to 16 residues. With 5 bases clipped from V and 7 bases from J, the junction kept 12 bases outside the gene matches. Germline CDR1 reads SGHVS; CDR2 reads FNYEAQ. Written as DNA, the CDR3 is TGTGCCAGCAGCGACCGGGTAACTAGCGGGCATAATGAGCAGTTCTTC. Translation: CASSDRVTSGHNEQFF.

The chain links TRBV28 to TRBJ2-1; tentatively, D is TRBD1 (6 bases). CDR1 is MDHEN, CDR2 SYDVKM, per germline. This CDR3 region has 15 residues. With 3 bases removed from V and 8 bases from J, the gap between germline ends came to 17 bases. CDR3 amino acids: CASSLQGGPGDEQFF. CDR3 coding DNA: TGTGCCAGCAGTTTGCAGGGCGGACCAGGGGATGAGCAGTTCTTC. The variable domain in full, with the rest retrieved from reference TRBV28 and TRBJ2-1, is DVKVTQSSRYLVKRTGEKVFLECVQDMDHENMFWYRQDPGLGLRLIYFSYDVKMKEKGDIPEGYSVSREKKERFSLILESASTNQTSMYLCASSLQGGPGDEQFFGPGTRLTVL.

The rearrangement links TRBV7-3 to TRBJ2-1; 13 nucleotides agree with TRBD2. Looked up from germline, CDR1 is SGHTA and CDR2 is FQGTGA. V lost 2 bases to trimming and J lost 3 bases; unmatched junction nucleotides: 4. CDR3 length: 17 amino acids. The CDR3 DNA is TGTGCCAGCAGCTTATCGGGGACTAGCGGGAACTACAATGAGCAGTTCTTC. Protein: CASSLSGTSGNYNEQFF.

The CDR3 DNA reads TGTGCCAGTATCGGGACAGGGGTAGCCTATGGCTACACCTTC. Its translation is CASIGTGVAYGYTF. This chain links TRBV19 with TRBJ1-2; 10 nucleotides align to TRBD1. The CDR3 length is 14 residues. V lost 7 bases, J lost 4 bases, and 6 bases stayed unmatched. Germline V CDR1 and CDR2: LNHDA, SQIVND (reference sequence).

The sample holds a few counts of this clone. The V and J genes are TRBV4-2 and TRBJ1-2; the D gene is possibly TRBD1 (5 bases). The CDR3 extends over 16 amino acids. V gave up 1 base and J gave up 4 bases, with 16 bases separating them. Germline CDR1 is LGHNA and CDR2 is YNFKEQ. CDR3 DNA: TGTGCCAGCAGCCAAGCCATTGGGGGGGACGGCTATGGCTACACCTTC. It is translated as CASSQAIGGDGYGYTF.